Listed here are 22 T cell receptor beta chains from one sample, sequenced in a study of metastatic and nonmetastatic thyroid tumors. No patient received treatment before thyroid surgery. TCRdb re-called the PCR reads through MiXCR. The table has approximately 20,000 clones, roughly 23% seen once. Specimen: tumor tissue. The receptors stem from a male donor with papillary thyroid cancer or a benign thyroid nodule (not recorded which). Some clones in this sample may be carry-over from other donors' samples.

V gene TRBV27 combines with J gene TRBJ1-2, with a possible D match to TRBD1 (5 bases). Trimming cost V 7 bases and J 4 bases, with 13 bases left between them. Germline V gives CDR1 MNHEY, CDR2 SMNVEV (reference sequence). The CDR3 has 13 residues. The CDR3 sequence: CASMGGASYGYTF. Written as DNA, the CDR3 is TGTGCCAGCATGGGAGGGGCGAGCTATGGCTACACCTTC.

The chain recombines TRBV4-1 with TRBJ1-3; D gene ambiguous. The CDR3 is 13 amino acids. V lost 0 bases to trimming and J lost 4 bases, with 4 bases between them. The germline CDR1 and CDR2 sequences are MGHRA and YSYEKL. The CDR3 is CASSQDDGNTIYF. Written as DNA, the CDR3 is TGCGCCAGCAGCCAAGATGACGGAAACACCATATATTTT.

About this clone itself: This may come from a read error, since a much larger clone is one base off. The rearrangement links TRBV5-6 to TRBJ1-4, with D unresolved. The CDR3 length is 18 residues. The V gene's germline CDR1 is SGHDT and CDR2 YYEEEE. CDR3 bases: TGTGCCAGCAGCTTGTTCCGGGAAACCCACGTCTCGAGTGAAGAACTGTTTTTT. Translating gives CASSLFRETHVSSEELFF. Full variable domain (remainder filled in from reference TRBV5-6 and TRBJ1-4): DAGVTQSPTHLIKTRGQQVTLRCSPKSGHDTVSWYQQALGQGPQFIFQYYEEEERQRGNFPDRFSGHQFPNYSSELNVNALLLGDSALYLCASSLFRETHVSSEELFFGSGTQLSVL.

This clone was observed many times. Its ends do not fully match the called genes, so a read error is possible. The CDR3 region has the DNA TGTGCCAGCAGCTTAGATCAAGGGACCCAGTACTTC. This sequence encodes CASSLDQGTQYF. The rearrangement links TRBV11-2 to TRBJ2-5; no clear D gene. The CDR3 loop spans 12 amino acids. Germline V gene data show CDR1 as SGHAT and CDR2 as FQNNGV.

This clone was recorded many times. The J gene is TRBJ1-1, the V gene TRBV19; no clear D gene. The CDR3 sequence is 14 residues long. Germline CDR1 is LNHDA and CDR2 is SQIVND (reference sequence). Trimming took 4 bases from V and 0 from J, leaving 9 bases between them. The chain's CDR3 is CASSRKNMNTEAFF. Written as DNA, the CDR3 is TGTGCCAGTAGTAGGAAAAATATGAACACTGAAGCTTTCTTT.

This clone was seen repeatedly, ten times or more. The chain has TRBV20-1 and TRBJ2-1; perhaps TRBD2 as D (6 bases). Trimming shortened V by 6 bases and J by 7 bases, and 19 bases separated the two germline ends. This CDR3 has 14 amino acids. The germline CDR1 and CDR2 sequences are DFQATT and SNEGSKA (reference sequence). The CDR3 nucleotides read TGCAGTGCCCTGCGGGCGGGATCGGGAAATGAGCAGTTCTTC. Translated, it gives CSALRAGSGNEQFF.

This clone was seen ten or more times. In the same sample, other DNA sequences code for this CDR3. This chain joins TRBV28 and TRBJ2-3, with D hard to call. V shed 3 bases and J shed 4 bases, with 5 bases lying between them. Germline lookup yields CDR1 MDHEN and CDR2 SYDVKM. The CDR3 totals 12 residues. The DNA for the CDR3 is TGTGCCAGCAGTTTGAACGCAGATACGCAGTATTTT. The encoded protein is CASSLNADTQYF.

Points on this clone: Relative to the germline gene, one junction end is altered; a read error may explain this. This rearrangement joins TRBV27 to TRBJ2-1, with D perhaps TRBD1 (5 bases). Germline V gives CDR1 MNHEY, CDR2 SMNVEV (reference sequence). The CDR3 consists of 15 residues. The CDR3 nucleotides are TGTGCCTGCAGTTTATCGTGGACAACCTACAATGAGCAGTTCTTC. Its translation: CACSLSWTTYNEQFF.

This clone was seen many times. DNA of the CDR3: TGTGCCAGTACCAGGGGCGCAACCCGAAAAAGGAACTATGGCTACACCTTC. Residues: CASTRGATRKRNYGYTF. V and J are TRBV19 and TRBJ1-2, with D possibly TRBD1 on 6 matching bases. Per germline, CDR1 LNHDA and CDR2 SQIVND (reference sequence). Trimming removed 7 bases from V and 2 bases from J, with 23 bases in between. This CDR3 spans 17 amino acids.

By its share, this clone is medium-sized. The rearrangement links TRBV6-5 to TRBJ1-2; D is ambiguous. Between the trimmed V and J ends, which lost 2 bases and 3 bases, there was a span of 16 bases. The CDR3 covers 16 residues. Germline lookup yields CDR1 MNHEY and CDR2 SVGAGI. CDR3 in amino acids: CASSYKTYDNYYGYTF. Written as DNA, the CDR3 is TGTGCCAGCAGTTACAAGACGTATGACAATTACTATGGCTACACCTTC.

By share, this clone ranks as medium-sized. The CDR3 is CASSHLRDNYEQYF. CDR3 sequence (DNA): TGCGCCAGCAGCCACCTCCGGGACAACTACGAGCAGTACTTC. This chain joins TRBV4-3 and TRBJ2-7; weak D call: TRBD1 (6 bases). Germline V gives CDR1 LGHNA, CDR2 YSLEER. This CDR3 has 14 amino acids. V gave up 3 bases and J gave up 3 bases, with 12 bases separating them.

Regarding this clone: Sequence at one end of the junction differs from germline and may be a read error. The rearrangement links TRBV5-1 to TRBJ2-2, with 9 bases lining up with TRBD2. This CDR3 is built from 16 residues. The V gene's germline CDR1 is SGHRS and CDR2 YFSETQ. CDR3 loop: CASSFSGGRNTRELFF. In DNA, the CDR3 is TGCGCCAGCAGCTTTAGCGGGGGAAGGAACACCCGGGAGCTGTTTTTT. Complete variable domain (other parts from reference TRBV5-1 and TRBJ2-2): KAGVTQTPRYLIKTRGQQVTLSCSPISGHRSVSWYQQTPGQGLQFLFEYFSETQRNKGNFPGRFSGRQFSNSRSEMNVSTLELGDSALYLCASSFSGGRNTRELFFGEGSRLTVL.

With regard to this clone: Mismatch with germline at one junction end may stem from a read error. The V and J genes are TRBV27 and TRBJ2-1; D is unclear. The germline CDR1 and CDR2 sequences are MNHEY and SMNVEV (reference sequence). The CDR3 sequence is 15 residues long. The CDR3 sequence: CASSMEVRPIYEHFF. The CDR3 DNA reads as TGTGCCAGCAGCATGGAAGTAAGACCCATCTATGAGCATTTCTTC.

Notes on this clone: This may be a read error: a much more frequent sequence differs by one nucleotide. The chain couples TRBV7-9 to TRBJ2-5; D not certain. This CDR3 spans 11 amino acids. Germline V gene data show CDR1 as SEHNR and CDR2 as FQNEAQ (reference sequence). The germline V and J ends were trimmed by 5 bases and 4 bases, with 5 bases remaining between them. The CDR3 here is CASSPRETQYF. CDR3 nucleotides: TGTGCCAGCAGCCCACGAGAGACCCAGTACTTC.

This clone was observed a handful of times. The rearrangement links TRBV19 to TRBJ2-1; no clear D. The CDR3 extends over 15 amino acids. Trimming took 6 bases from V and 4 from J, leaving 16 bases between them. Germline V gene data show CDR1 as LNHDA and CDR2 as SQIVND (reference sequence). Written as DNA, the CDR3 is TGTGCCAGTAGCAATGACCGCTTGGAATACAATGAGCAGTTCTTC. This translates into CASSNDRLEYNEQFF.

This sequence joins TRBV20-1 and TRBJ1-2, with a possible D match to TRBD1 (6 bases). V lost 3 bases and J 4 bases, leaving 12 bases between the germline ends. The length of the CDR3 is 13 residues. Per the germline V gene, CDR1 is DFQATT and CDR2 is SNEGSKA (reference sequence). CDR3 DNA sequence: TGCAGTGCTAGGGACGACAGGCGCTATGGCTACACCTTC. Its translation is CSARDDRRYGYTF.

This clone occurred many times. Other DNA sequences in this sample translate to the same CDR3. The rearrangement joins TRBV5-1 to TRBJ2-2; TRBD2 aligns across 10 bases. The germline gives CDR1 SGHRS, CDR2 YFSETQ. The V segment lost 3 bases and the J segment 3 bases; nucleotides outside the gene matches: 5. The CDR3 runs 16 residues. The CDR3 sequence is CASSSPGTSDTGELFF. The CDR3 nucleotides are TGCGCCAGCAGCTCTCCCGGGACTAGCGACACCGGGGAGCTGTTTTTT. Supplemented by reference TRBV5-1 and TRBJ2-2, the full variable domain reads KAGVTQTPRYLIKTRGQQVTLSCSPISGHRSVSWYQQTPGQGLQFLFEYFSETQRNKGNFPGRFSGRQFSNSRSEMNVSTLELGDSALYLCASSSPGTSDTGELFFGEGSRLTVL.

This clone was seen ten or more times. The gene calls are TRBV19 and TRBJ2-3, with D tentatively TRBD2 (6 bases). Germline V gene lookup returns CDR1 LNHDA and CDR2 SQIVND (reference sequence). V lost 0 bases and J 9 bases, leaving 13 bases between the germline ends. This CDR3 comprises 14 residues. CDR3 in DNA: TGTGCCAGTAGTATAGAAGGTACTAGCAGAACGCAGTATTTT. This translates into CASSIEGTSRTQYF.

This clone came up many times. The rearrangement links TRBV28 to TRBJ1-4; TRBD1 is a possible D gene (5 bases). V lost 7 bases and J lost 5, with 14 bases in between. The CDR3 is made up of 14 amino acids. Germline lookup yields CDR1 MDHEN and CDR2 SYDVKM. DNA for the CDR3: TGTGCCAGCACAGGCGGGACCCTGAATGAAAAACTGTTTTTT. It is translated as CASTGGTLNEKLFF. Full variable domain (rest looked up from reference TRBV28 and TRBJ1-4): DVKVTQSSRYLVKRTGEKVFLECVQDMDHENMFWYRQDPGLGLRLIYFSYDVKMKEKGDIPEGYSVSREKKERFSLILESASTNQTSMYLCASTGGTLNEKLFFGSGTQLSVL.

The chain links TRBV6-1 to TRBJ2-2; D might be TRBD1 (6 bases). Germline assignment: CDR1 MNHNS and CDR2 SASEGT. This CDR3 is built from 14 residues. Trimming left V 6 bases short and J 1 base short, with 9 bases between. The CDR3 sequence: CASRKQGNTGELFF. DNA of the CDR3: TGTGCCAGCAGGAAACAGGGGAACACCGGGGAGCTGTTTTTT.

This clone was observed many times. The CDR3 region is CASSTQGAFGNTIYF. The CDR3 coding sequence is TGTGCCAGCAGCACCCAGGGGGCTTTTGGAAACACCATATATTTT. The chain joins TRBV7-2 to TRBJ1-3; 8 bases fit TRBD1. The V and J ends lost 5 bases and 3 bases, in that order; junction bases with no gene match: 6. This CDR3 comprises 15 residues. Germline values: CDR1 SGHTA, CDR2 FQGNSA.

This clone was detected many times. The chain has TRBV9 and TRBJ2-7; TRBD1 is a possible D gene (5 bases). Germline values: CDR1 SGDLS, CDR2 YYNGEE. V dropped 3 bases and J dropped 5 bases, with 9 bases sitting between them. The CDR3 extends over 12 amino acids. The CDR3 loop is CASSGQSHEQYF. The CDR3 DNA reads as TGTGCCAGCAGCGGACAGTCCCACGAGCAGTACTTC.